This T cell receptor (beta chain) was retrieved from a study of shared clonotypes between healthy human individuals. The wider study: A donor's plate count was three for CD4 naive and three for CD4 memory; CD8 naive had two and CD8 memory one. Whole-study results and caveats: Naive CD4 clonotype sharing across several donors was around 5%.

Comments on this clone: Its cognate antigen is unknown.

This CDR3 contains 13 residues. J lost 8 bases, V lost 6 bases, and 8 bases had no gene match. Germline lookup yields CDR1 MDHEN and CDR2 SYDVKM. Terminally differentiated effector memory CD45RA+ cells were excluded from the naive CD8 cells, which were CD45RO-negative and positively selected for CCR7. TCRdb's copy holds only in-frame clones and misses some; the assay was immunoSEQ multiplex PCR. The sample has about 2.2 million clones, over 85% seen once; the top ten hold about 1.6%. The rearrangement uses TRBV28 and TRBJ1-2; TRBD1 agrees at 8 bases. The sequenced sample was naive CD8+ T cells from PBMCs. The receptor was derived from a man aged 18 to 30 in good health. Some clones in this sample may be carry-over from other donors' samples. CDR3 DNA: TGTGCCAGCAGCCCAGGGGGCGCGTTAGGCTACACCTTC. It encodes CASSPGGALGYTF.